These 30 T cell receptor beta chains share one sample of origin, sequenced in a study of CD8 T cells in Susac syndrome. cDNA came from roughly 0.47 to 1 ug RNA primed by random hexamers. In TCRdb, the immunoSEQ multiplex PCR reads were re-called with MiXCR into one record per CDR3 protein. The table includes roughly 200,000 distinct CDR3 sequences, about 94% detected once. The specimen was CD4+ T cells from PBMCs. The receptors were gathered from a human donor with Susac syndrome.

This rearrangement joins TRBV19 to TRBJ1-2, with D uncertain. The CDR3 has 13 amino acids. Trimming took 3 bases from V and 8 from J, leaving 13 bases between them. Per the germline V gene, CDR1 is LNHDA and CDR2 is SQIVND (reference sequence). The CDR3 here is CASSMGLDRGYTF. The CDR3 nucleotides are TGTGCCAGTAGTATGGGCCTGGATAGGGGCTACACCTTC. The whole variable domain, filled in from reference TRBV19 and TRBJ1-2, reads DGGITQSPKYLFRKEGQNVTLSCEQNLNHDAMYWYRQDPGQGLRLIYYSQIVNDFQKGDIAEGYSVSREKKESFPLTVTSAQKNPTAFYLCASSMGLDRGYTFGSGTRLTVV.

V usage is TRBV10-3 and J usage is TRBJ2-3; TRBD1 matches at 8 bases. Germline lookup yields CDR1 ENHRY and CDR2 SYGVKD. The CDR3 is made up of 15 amino acids. Unmatched junction bases numbered 6, after V lost 4 bases and J lost 3 bases. The DNA of the CDR3 is TGTGCCATCAGTGTTGGACAGGGCGGGACAGATACGCAGTATTTT. Translated, it gives CAISVGQGGTDTQYF.

The gene calls are TRBV18 and TRBJ1-3; no firm D call. The CDR3 extends over 16 amino acids. Germline CDR1 is KGHSH and CDR2 is LQKENI. V lost 5 bases and J lost 4, with 18 bases in between. DNA of the CDR3: TGTGCCAGCTCAGAACCGGGCTCTCCGGCGGGAAACACCATATATTTT. Translating it yields CASSEPGSPAGNTIYF. Full variable domain (outside the CDR3, taken from reference TRBV18 and TRBJ1-3): NAGVMQNPRHLVRRRGQEARLRCSPMKGHSHVYWYRQLPEEGLKFMVYLQKENIIDESGMPKERFSAEFPKEGPSILRIQQVVRGDSAAYFCASSEPGSPAGNTIYFGEGSWLTVV.

This clonotype showed up just a few times. The J gene is TRBJ2-5, the V gene TRBV27; 7 nucleotides agree with TRBD1. Germline V gene sequence: CDR1 MNHEY, CDR2 SMNVEV (reference sequence). This CDR3 spans 13 amino acids. The V segment lost 4 bases and the J segment 4 bases; nucleotides outside the gene matches: 3. The CDR3 loop is CASSSRQGETQYF. In DNA, the CDR3 is TGTGCCAGCAGTTCCCGACAGGGAGAGACCCAGTACTTC.

The gene calls are TRBV4-2 and TRBJ2-3; D is ambiguous. Trimming left V 1 base short and J 0 bases short, with 8 bases between. This CDR3 is built from 15 residues. Germline CDR1 LGHNA, CDR2 YNFKEQ. This CDR3 reads CASSQVYTSTDTQYF. The DNA for the CDR3 is TGTGCCAGCAGCCAAGTTTATACTAGCACAGATACGCAGTATTTT.

The gene calls are TRBV24-1 and TRBJ2-3; no clear D. Germline V CDR1 and CDR2: KGHDR, SFDVKD. V lost 3 bases and J lost 3, with 3 bases in between. There are 12 residues in the CDR3. DNA for the CDR3: TGTGCCACCAGTGATCGGACAGATACGCAGTATTTT. Its protein is CATSDRTDTQYF.

The gene calls are TRBV9 and TRBJ1-1; possibly TRBD1 for D (5 bases). Between the trimmed V and J ends, which lost 6 bases and 4 bases, there was a span of 19 bases. The CDR3 contains 15 residues. The germline V gene encodes CDR1 SGDLS and CDR2 YYNGEE. Written as DNA, the CDR3 is TGTGCCAGCAACCCGTCCGGGGCAGGAGGCACTGAAGCTTTCTTT. As protein: CASNPSGAGGTEAFF.

V gene TRBV23-1 combines with J gene TRBJ2-5; no reliable D call. TRBV23-1 is annotated as an ORF whose role is uncertain. The CDR3 loop spans 13 amino acids. V lost 8 bases to trimming and J lost 9 bases, with 19 bases between them. CDR3 region: CASGRVKCMAQYF. The CDR3 nucleotides read TGCGCCAGCGGCCGGGTCAAGTGTATGGCCCAGTACTTC.

The chain employs TRBV4-1 and TRBJ1-2, with D possibly being TRBD1 (5 bases). With 1 base removed from V and 8 bases from J, the gap between germline ends came to 17 bases. The CDR3 consists of 15 residues. Germline loops: CDR1 MGHRA, CDR2 YSYEKL. The CDR3 region has the DNA TGCGCCAGCAGCCAAGTCCACAGGAGTACGTACGGCTACACCTTC. As protein: CASSQVHRSTYGYTF.

V and J are TRBV30 and TRBJ1-2, with 8 bases aligning to TRBD1. The CDR3 loop spans 13 amino acids. Germline V CDR1 and CDR2: GTSNPN, SVGIG (reference sequence). After removal of 3 bases from V and 4 bases from J, the junction contained 4 bases not matched to a gene. The CDR3, as DNA: TGTGCCTGGAGCGCCACAGGGGGCTATGGCTACACCTTC. Its translation: CAWSATGGYGYTF. Complete variable domain (other parts from reference TRBV30 and TRBJ1-2): SQTIHQWPATLVQPVGSPLSLECTVEGTSNPNLYWYRQAAGRGLQLLFYSVGIGQISSEVPQNLSASRPQDRQFILSSKKLLLSDSGFYLCAWSATGGYGYTFGSGTRLTVV.

The chain is built from TRBV5-8 and TRBJ2-3, with a weak D call TRBD2 (6 bases). This CDR3 spans 15 amino acids. Germline lookup yields CDR1 SGHTS and CDR2 YDEGEE. The germline V and J ends were trimmed by 3 bases and 3 bases, with 14 bases remaining between them. DNA of the CDR3: TGTGCCAGCAGCTGGCGGGGTCGCGGGACAGATACGCAGTATTTT. Protein sequence: CASSWRGRGTDTQYF.

This chain joins TRBV7-2 and TRBJ1-1; D is uncertain. CDR3 length: 14 amino acids. V was cut by 5 bases and J by 3 bases, with 13 bases left in between. The V gene's germline CDR1 is SGHTA and CDR2 FQGNSA. The DNA for the CDR3 is TGTGCCAGCAGCCCCCAAGCAGATTACACTGAAGCTTTCTTT. It codes for CASSPQADYTEAFF.

CDR3 in amino acids: CASSQDGALRYGYTF. The CDR3 DNA reads as TGTGCCAGCAGCCAAGATGGGGCACTGCGTTATGGCTACACCTTC. The rearrangement joins TRBV4-2 to TRBJ1-2; possibly TRBD1 for D (5 bases). Trimming removed 0 bases at V and 5 bases at J, with 13 bases between. The CDR3 loop spans 15 amino acids. Germline loops: CDR1 LGHNA, CDR2 YNFKEQ.

The rearrangement joins TRBV6-4 to TRBJ1-1; no definite D call. The V end was cut by 6 bases, the J end by 2 bases, with 13 bases between. Germline V CDR1 and CDR2: MRHNA, SNTAGT. This CDR3 has 14 residues. CDR3 amino acids: CASRNSNRNTEAFF. The CDR3 DNA reads as TGTGCCAGCAGAAACAGCAACAGAAACACTGAAGCTTTCTTT.

V and J are TRBV30 and TRBJ2-3, with 7 bases fitting TRBD1. The CDR3 loop spans 13 amino acids. J lost 6 bases, V lost 2 bases, and 5 bases had no gene match. Germline V lookup: CDR1 GTSNPN, CDR2 SVGIG (reference sequence). As DNA, the CDR3 is TGTGCCTGGAGTCCTTGGGACAGTGATACGCAGTATTTT. Amino acid sequence: CAWSPWDSDTQYF.

The chain is built from TRBV30 and TRBJ2-1; D unclear. With 2 bases removed from V and 5 bases from J, the gap between germline ends came to 1 base. This CDR3 comprises 10 residues. Germline CDR1 and CDR2: GTSNPN and SVGIG (reference sequence). This chain's CDR3 is CAWSHNEQFF. Written as DNA, the CDR3 is TGTGCCTGGAGTCACAATGAGCAGTTCTTC.

This clonotype occurred once. The chain combines TRBV20-1 with TRBJ2-5; D is perhaps TRBD1 (6 bases). CDR3 length: 12 residues. With 8 bases removed from V and 0 bases from J, the gap between germline ends came to 10 bases. In germline, CDR1 is DFQATT, CDR2 SNEGSKA (reference sequence). The CDR3 sequence is CSPWDNQETQYF. For the CDR3, the DNA is TGCAGTCCCTGGGACAACCAAGAGACCCAGTACTTC.

This chain links TRBV4-2 with TRBJ2-1, with 12 bases aligning to TRBD2. The germline V gene encodes CDR1 LGHNA and CDR2 YNFKEQ. The CDR3 is made up of 16 amino acids. With 0 bases clipped from V and 10 bases from J, the junction kept 7 bases outside the gene matches. For the CDR3, the DNA is TGTGCCAGCAGCCAAGAGGCTAGCGGGAGGGGGGGGGAGCAGTTCTTC. This sequence encodes CASSQEASGRGGEQFF.

The V call is TRBV5-1, the J call TRBJ2-3; perhaps TRBD1 as D (6 bases). Germline CDR1 reads SGHRS; CDR2 reads YFSETQ. V lost 4 bases to trimming and J lost 0 bases, with 9 bases between them. CDR3 size: 14 residues. The CDR3 region has the DNA TGCGCCAGCAGCATGGACAGAAGCACAGATACGCAGTATTTT. Translating it yields CASSMDRSTDTQYF.

The rearrangement joins TRBV12-3 or TRBV12-4 to TRBJ2-1; no reliable D call. This CDR3 spans 13 amino acids. V lost 5 bases and J 2 bases, leaving 7 bases between the germline ends. The CDR3 here is CASSPGPYNEQFF. Here the CDR3 DNA reads TGTGCCAGCAGTCCGGGCCCCTACAATGAGCAGTTCTTC.

CDR3 DNA sequence: TGTGCCAGCAGGGGGACCTGGGGGACAGATACGCAGTATTTT. The encoded protein is CASRGTWGTDTQYF. The rearrangement links TRBV2 to TRBJ2-3; the D call may be TRBD1 or TRBD2 (5 bases each). The CDR3 extends over 14 amino acids. CDR1 is SNHLY and CDR2 is FYNNEI in the germline V gene. Trimming removed 6 bases from V and 3 bases from J, with 13 bases in between. Based on the CDR3 plus reference TRBV2 and TRBJ2-3, the full variable domain is EPEVTQTPSHQVTQMGQEVILRCVPISNHLYFYWYRQILGQKVEFLVSFYNNEISEKSEIFDDQFSVERPDGSNFTLKIRSTKLEDSAMYFCASRGTWGTDTQYFGPGTRLTVL.

The V gene is TRBV7-6, the J gene TRBJ2-3; 9 bases are a match to TRBD2. CDR3 size: 16 residues. Germline V CDR1 and CDR2: SGHVS, FNYEAQ. V trimming: 6 bases; J trimming: 6 bases; junction bases outside the gene matches: 13. As DNA, the CDR3 is TGTGCCAGCAGACCCCTCGGTCTAGCGGGGCGGGATACGCAGTATTTT. Residues: CASRPLGLAGRDTQYF. Supplemented by reference TRBV7-6 and TRBJ2-3, the full variable domain reads GAGVSQSPRYKVTKRGQDVALRCDPISGHVSLYWYRQALGQGPEFLTYFNYEAQQDKSGLPNDRFSAERPEGSISTLTIQRTEQRDSAMYRCASRPLGLAGRDTQYFGPGTRLTVL.

The genes are TRBV11-2 and TRBJ1-1, with a possible D match to TRBD1 (6 bases). This CDR3 region has 15 residues. Germline values: CDR1 SGHAT, CDR2 FQNNGV. V shed 3 bases and J shed 1 base, with 12 bases lying between them. CDR3 residues: CASSLTWDTNTEAFF. In DNA, the CDR3 is TGTGCCAGCAGCTTGACCTGGGACACGAACACTGAAGCTTTCTTT.

The chain is built from TRBV30 and TRBJ2-3; 7 nucleotides align to TRBD1. CDR1 and CDR2 (germline): GTSNPN, SVGIG (reference sequence). The CDR3 spans 15 residues. V shed 3 bases and J 1 base; nucleotides not matched to a gene: 7. The CDR3 spells CAWRETGARTDTQYF. Written as DNA, the CDR3 is TGTGCCTGGAGGGAAACAGGGGCCCGCACAGATACGCAGTATTTT. Based on the CDR3 plus reference TRBV30 and TRBJ2-3, the full variable domain is SQTIHQWPATLVQPVGSPLSLECTVEGTSNPNLYWYRQAAGRGLQLLFYSVGIGQISSEVPQNLSASRPQDRQFILSSKKLLLSDSGFYLCAWRETGARTDTQYFGPGTRLTVL.

The chain uses TRBV12-3 or TRBV12-4 and TRBJ2-3; TRBD2 agrees at 12 bases. J was trimmed by 9 bases and V by 6 bases; bases with no gene match: 10. CDR3 size: 15 residues. CDR3 protein: CASSPLAGGHETQYF. CDR3 nucleotides: TGTGCCAGCAGCCCTCTAGCGGGGGGGCACGAGACGCAGTATTTT.

This chain links TRBV27 with TRBJ2-1; the match to TRBD2 covers 12 bases. The CDR3 length is 18 residues. Germline CDR1 MNHEY, CDR2 SMNVEV (reference sequence). J lost 2 bases, V lost 0 bases, and 5 bases had no gene match. Here the CDR3 DNA reads TGTGCCAGCAGTTTATCTCCTAGCGGGAGGGCCGCCTACAATGAGCAGTTCTTC. Protein sequence: CASSLSPSGRAAYNEQFF.

The chain carries TRBV12-3 or TRBV12-4 and TRBJ2-7; D unclear. The CDR3 covers 16 residues. Trimming left V 3 bases short and J 2 bases short, with 17 bases between. The CDR3 spells CASSFSGTVPTYEQYF. CDR3 DNA sequence: TGTGCCAGCAGTTTTTCGGGCACAGTCCCTACCTACGAGCAGTACTTC.

V and J are TRBV7-9 and TRBJ2-4; no firm D call. CDR1 is SEHNR and CDR2 is FQNEAQ in the germline V gene (reference sequence). The CDR3 sequence is 15 residues long. With 6 bases removed from V and 0 bases from J, the gap between germline ends came to 12 bases. CDR3 coding DNA: TGTGCCAGCAGGGCCATGGACCAAGCCAAAAACATTCAGTACTTC. This encodes CASRAMDQAKNIQYF.

The genes are TRBV30 and TRBJ1-3; D might be TRBD1 (6 bases). This CDR3 comprises 13 residues. Trimming pared 5 bases from V and 3 bases from J, leaving 11 bases between. Germline V lookup: CDR1 GTSNPN, CDR2 SVGIG (reference sequence). CDR3 sequence reads: CAWATGNGNTIYF. Written as DNA, the CDR3 is TGTGCCTGGGCAACAGGGAATGGAAACACCATATATTTT.

The chain couples TRBV5-6 to TRBJ1-6; D unclear. The CDR3 consists of 14 residues. The V and J ends lost 3 bases and 6 bases respectively, with 10 bases between them. Germline V gene data show CDR1 as SGHDT and CDR2 as YYEEEE. The CDR3 DNA reads TGTGCCAGCAGCTGGGCAGATACTAATTCACCCCTCCACTTT. Translation gives CASSWADTNSPLHF.